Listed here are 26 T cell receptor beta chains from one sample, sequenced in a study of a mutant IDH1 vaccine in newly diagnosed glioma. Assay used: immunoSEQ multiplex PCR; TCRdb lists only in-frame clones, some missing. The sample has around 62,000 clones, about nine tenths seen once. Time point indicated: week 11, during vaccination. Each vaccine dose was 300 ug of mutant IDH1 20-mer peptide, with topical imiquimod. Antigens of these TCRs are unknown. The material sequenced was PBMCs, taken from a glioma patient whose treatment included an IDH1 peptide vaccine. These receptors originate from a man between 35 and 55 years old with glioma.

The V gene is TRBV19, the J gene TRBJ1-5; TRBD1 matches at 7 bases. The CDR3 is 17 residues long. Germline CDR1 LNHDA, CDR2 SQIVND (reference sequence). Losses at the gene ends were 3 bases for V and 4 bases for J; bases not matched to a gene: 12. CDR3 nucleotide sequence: TGTGCCAGTAGTATTGTGTTGCGGGCAGGGGGTAATCAGCCCCAGCATTTT. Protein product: CASSIVLRAGGNQPQHF.

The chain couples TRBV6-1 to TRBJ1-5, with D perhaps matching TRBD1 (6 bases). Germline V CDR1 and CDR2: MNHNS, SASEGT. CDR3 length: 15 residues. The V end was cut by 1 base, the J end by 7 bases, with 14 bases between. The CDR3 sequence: CASSEGGGGRQPQHF. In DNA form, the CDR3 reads TGTGCCAGCAGTGAAGGAGGAGGGGGGAGGCAGCCCCAGCATTTT.

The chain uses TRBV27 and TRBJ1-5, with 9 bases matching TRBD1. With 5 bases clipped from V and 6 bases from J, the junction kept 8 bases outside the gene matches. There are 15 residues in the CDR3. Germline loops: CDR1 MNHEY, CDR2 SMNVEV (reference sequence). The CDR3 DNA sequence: TGTGCCAGCAGTCCGGGACAGGGTTCGGGTCAGCCCCAGCATTTT. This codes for CASSPGQGSGQPQHF.

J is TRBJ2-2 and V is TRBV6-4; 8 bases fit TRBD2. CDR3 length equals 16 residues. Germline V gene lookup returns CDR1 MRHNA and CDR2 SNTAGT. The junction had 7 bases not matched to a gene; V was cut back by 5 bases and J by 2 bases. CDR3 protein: CASSKNSGANTGELFF. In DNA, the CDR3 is TGTGCCAGCAGTAAGAATAGCGGGGCCAACACCGGGGAGCTGTTTTTT.

The CDR3 nucleotides read TGTGCCAGCTCACCAGGCAGGGTTGCGAACACTGAAGCTTTCTTT. Translated: CASSPGRVANTEAFF. The V call is TRBV18, the J call TRBJ1-1, with D maybe TRBD1 (5 bases). From germline, CDR1 is KGHSH and CDR2 LQKENI. CDR3 length: 15 amino acids. The V and J ends lost 2 bases and 1 base respectively, with 11 bases between them.

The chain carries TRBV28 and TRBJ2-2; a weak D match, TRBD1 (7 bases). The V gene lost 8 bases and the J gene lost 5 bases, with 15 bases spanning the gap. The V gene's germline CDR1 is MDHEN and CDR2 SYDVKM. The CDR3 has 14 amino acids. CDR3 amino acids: CASGIRGATGELFF. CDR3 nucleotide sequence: TGTGCCAGCGGCATCAGGGGGGCGACCGGGGAGCTGTTTTTT. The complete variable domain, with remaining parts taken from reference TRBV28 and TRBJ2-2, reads DVKVTQSSRYLVKRTGEKVFLECVQDMDHENMFWYRQDPGLGLRLIYFSYDVKMKEKGDIPEGYSVSREKKERFSLILESASTNQTSMYLCASGIRGATGELFFGEGSRLTVL.

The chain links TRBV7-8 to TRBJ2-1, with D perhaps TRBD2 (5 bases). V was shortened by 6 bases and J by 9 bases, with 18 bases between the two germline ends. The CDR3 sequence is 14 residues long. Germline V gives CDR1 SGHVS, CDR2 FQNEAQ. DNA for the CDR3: TGTGCCAGCAGACCCCTCAGCGAGGGCGGTGAGCAGTTCTTC. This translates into CASRPLSEGGEQFF.

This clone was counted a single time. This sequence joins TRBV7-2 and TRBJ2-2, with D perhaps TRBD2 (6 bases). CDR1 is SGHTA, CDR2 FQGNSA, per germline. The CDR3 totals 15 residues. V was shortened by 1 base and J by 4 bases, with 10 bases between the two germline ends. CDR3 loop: CASSLVGRSTGELFF. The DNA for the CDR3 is TGTGCCAGCAGCTTAGTAGGGAGGAGCACCGGGGAGCTGTTTTTT.

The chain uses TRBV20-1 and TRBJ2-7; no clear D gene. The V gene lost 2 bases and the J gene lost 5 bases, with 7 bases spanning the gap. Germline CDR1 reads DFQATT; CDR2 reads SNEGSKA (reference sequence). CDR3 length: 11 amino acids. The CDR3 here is CSARRHDEQYF. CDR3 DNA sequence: TGCAGTGCTAGAAGGCACGACGAGCAGTACTTC.

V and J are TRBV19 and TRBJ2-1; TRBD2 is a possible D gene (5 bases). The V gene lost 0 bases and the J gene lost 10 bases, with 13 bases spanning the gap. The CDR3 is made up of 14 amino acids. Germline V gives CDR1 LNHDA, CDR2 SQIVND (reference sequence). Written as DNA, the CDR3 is TGTGCCAGTAGTATAGATGGAGGTACGGGCGAGCAGTTCTTC. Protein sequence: CASSIDGGTGEQFF.

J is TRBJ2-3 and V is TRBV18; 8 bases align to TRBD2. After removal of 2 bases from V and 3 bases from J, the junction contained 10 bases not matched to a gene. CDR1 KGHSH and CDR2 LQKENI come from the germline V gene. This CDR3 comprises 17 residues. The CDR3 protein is CASSPFLAGGSTDTQYF. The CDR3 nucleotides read TGTGCCAGCTCACCATTTTTGGCGGGAGGTTCAACAGATACGCAGTATTTT.

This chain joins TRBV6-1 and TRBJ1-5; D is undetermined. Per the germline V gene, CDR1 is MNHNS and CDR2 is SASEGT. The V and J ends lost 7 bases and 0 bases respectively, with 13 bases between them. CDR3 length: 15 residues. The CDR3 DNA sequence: TGTGCCAGCAAATGGTCGGCAGATAGCAATCAGCCCCAGCATTTT. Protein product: CASKWSADSNQPQHF.

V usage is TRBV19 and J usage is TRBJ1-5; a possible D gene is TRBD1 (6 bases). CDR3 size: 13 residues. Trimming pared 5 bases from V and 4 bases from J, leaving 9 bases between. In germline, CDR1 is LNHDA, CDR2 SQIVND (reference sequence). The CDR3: CASSGTGNQPQHF. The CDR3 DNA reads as TGTGCCAGTAGTGGAACAGGGAATCAGCCCCAGCATTTT.

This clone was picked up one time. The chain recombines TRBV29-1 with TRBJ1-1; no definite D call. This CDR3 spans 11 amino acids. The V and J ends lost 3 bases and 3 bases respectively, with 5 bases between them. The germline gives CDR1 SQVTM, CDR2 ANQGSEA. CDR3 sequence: CSVEGYTEAFF. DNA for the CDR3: TGCAGCGTTGAGGGGTACACTGAAGCTTTCTTT.

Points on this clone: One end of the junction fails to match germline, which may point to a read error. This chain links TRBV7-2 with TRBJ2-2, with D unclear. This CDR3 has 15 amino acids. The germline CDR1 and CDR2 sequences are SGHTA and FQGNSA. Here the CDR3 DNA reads TGTGCCAGCACCTTACTTTTGGTAAACACCGGGGAGCTGTTTTTT. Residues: CASTLLLVNTGELFF.

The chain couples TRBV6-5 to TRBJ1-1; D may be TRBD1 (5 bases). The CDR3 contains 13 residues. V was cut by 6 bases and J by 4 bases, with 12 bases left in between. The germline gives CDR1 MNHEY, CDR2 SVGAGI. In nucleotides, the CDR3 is TGTGCCAGCAGGCCGGGACCCATCACTGAAGCTTTCTTT. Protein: CASRPGPITEAFF.

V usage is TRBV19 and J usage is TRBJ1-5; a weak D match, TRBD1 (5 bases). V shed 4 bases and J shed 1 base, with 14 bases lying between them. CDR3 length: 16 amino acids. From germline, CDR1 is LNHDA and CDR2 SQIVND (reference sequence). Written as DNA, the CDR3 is TGTGCCAGTAGTAAGGGGACCGCCCTAAGCAATCAGCCCCAGCATTTT. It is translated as CASSKGTALSNQPQHF.

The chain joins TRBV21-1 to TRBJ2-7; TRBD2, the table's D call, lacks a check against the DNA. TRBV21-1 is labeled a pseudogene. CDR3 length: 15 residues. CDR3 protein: CASSKRGDYTYEQYF. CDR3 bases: TGTGCCAGCAGCAAAAGGGGGGACTACACCTACGAGCAGTACTTC.

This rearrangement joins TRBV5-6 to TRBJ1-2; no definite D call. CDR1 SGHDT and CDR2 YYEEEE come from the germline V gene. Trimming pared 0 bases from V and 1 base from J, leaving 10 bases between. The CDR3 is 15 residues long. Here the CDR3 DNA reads TGTGCCAGCAGCTTGGTGGATCCATTTAACTATGGCTACACCTTC. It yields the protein CASSLVDPFNYGYTF.

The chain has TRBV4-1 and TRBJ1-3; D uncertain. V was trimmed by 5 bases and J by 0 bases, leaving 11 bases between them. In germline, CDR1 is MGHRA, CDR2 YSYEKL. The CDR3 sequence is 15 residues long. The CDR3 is CASSVRIVSGNTIYF. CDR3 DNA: TGCGCCAGCAGCGTGAGAATCGTCTCTGGAAACACCATATATTTT.

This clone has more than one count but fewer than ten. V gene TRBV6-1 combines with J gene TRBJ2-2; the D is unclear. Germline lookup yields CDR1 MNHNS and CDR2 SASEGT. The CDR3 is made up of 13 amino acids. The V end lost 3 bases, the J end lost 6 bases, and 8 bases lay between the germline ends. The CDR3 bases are TGTGCCAGCAGTGAGTATATCGCCGGGGAGCTGTTTTTT. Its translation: CASSEYIAGELFF.

This CDR3 reads CASSPGQVYEQYV. Written as DNA, the CDR3 is TGTGCCAGCTCACCCGGACAGGTCTACGAGCAGTACGTC. The rearrangement uses TRBV18 and TRBJ2-7; 7 bases fit TRBD1. Trimming cost V 3 bases and J 3 bases; bases outside gene matches: 2. The CDR3 is made up of 13 amino acids. Germline CDR1 and CDR2: KGHSH and LQKENI.

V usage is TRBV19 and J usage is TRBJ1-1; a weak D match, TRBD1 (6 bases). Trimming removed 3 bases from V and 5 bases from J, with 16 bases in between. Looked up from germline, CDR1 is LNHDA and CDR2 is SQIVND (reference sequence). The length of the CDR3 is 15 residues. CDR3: CASSMGPRGWTEAFF. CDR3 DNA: TGTGCCAGTAGTATGGGGCCCAGGGGATGGACTGAAGCTTTCTTT.

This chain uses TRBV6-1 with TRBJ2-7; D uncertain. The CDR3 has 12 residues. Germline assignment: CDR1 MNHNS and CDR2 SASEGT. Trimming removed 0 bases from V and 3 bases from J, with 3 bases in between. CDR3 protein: CASSEADYEQYF. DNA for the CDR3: TGTGCCAGCAGTGAAGCGGACTACGAGCAGTACTTC.

CDR3 bases: TGTGCCAGCAGTCGGGACAGGGCCGGGAATCAGCCCCAGCATTTT. Translation: CASSRDRAGNQPQHF. This rearrangement joins TRBV6-5 to TRBJ1-5, with 9 bases lining up with TRBD1. V was pared by 5 bases and J by 4 bases, with 6 bases of the junction left unmatched. Per germline, CDR1 MNHEY and CDR2 SVGAGI. The CDR3 loop spans 15 amino acids.

DNA of the CDR3: TGTGCCAGTAGCGGAGGGGACAGGATAAATCAGCCCCAGCATTTT. Translation gives CASSGGDRINQPQHF. V usage is TRBV19 and J usage is TRBJ1-5; 8 nucleotides align to TRBD1. Trimming at V came to 6 bases and at J to 4 bases, leaving 8 bases not matched to a gene. Per the germline V gene, CDR1 is LNHDA and CDR2 is SQIVND (reference sequence). This CDR3 has 15 amino acids.